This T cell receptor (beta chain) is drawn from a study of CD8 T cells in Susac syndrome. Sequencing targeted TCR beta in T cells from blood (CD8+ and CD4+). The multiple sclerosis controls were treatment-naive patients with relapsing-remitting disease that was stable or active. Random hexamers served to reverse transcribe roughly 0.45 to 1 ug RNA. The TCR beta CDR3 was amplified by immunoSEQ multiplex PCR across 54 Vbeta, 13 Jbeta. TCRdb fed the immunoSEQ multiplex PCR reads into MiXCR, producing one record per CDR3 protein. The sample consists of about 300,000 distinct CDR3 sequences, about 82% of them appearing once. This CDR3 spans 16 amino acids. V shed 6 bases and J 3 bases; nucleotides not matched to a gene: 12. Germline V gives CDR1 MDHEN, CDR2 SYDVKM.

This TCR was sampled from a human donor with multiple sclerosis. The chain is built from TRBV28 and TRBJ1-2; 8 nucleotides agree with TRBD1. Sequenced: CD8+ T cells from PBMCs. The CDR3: CASSSLLDRGDYGYTF. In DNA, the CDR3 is TGTGCCAGCAGCTCCCTCCTAGACAGGGGCGACTATGGCTACACCTTC.